A selection of T cell receptor beta chains follows, all from one sample in a study of OX40 agonist ivuxolimab in advanced cancers. The table came from immunoSEQ multiplex PCR; TCRdb's copy has only in-frame clones and leaves some out. The sample comprises approximately 70,000 clones, around nine tenths of which are singletons, and about 5% rests with the top ten. Specimen: CD4+ or CD8+ T cells sorted from blood, collected in a trial of the OX40 agonist ivuxolimab. The source of these receptors is an adult with an advanced solid tumor such as melanoma, head and neck, liver or kidney cancer. Each CDR3 is given with its conserved first and last residue. Clone size is not always given. Where it is, it says once, few, many or a class for expanded clones.

CAWSPLGESSYEQYF,-,TRBJ2-7,TRBV30
CASRDGTGGEDQPQHF,-,TRBJ1-5,TRBV6-9
CATCQGQIYSNQPQHF,-,TRBJ1-5,TRBV28
CAISVGQGGADTQYF,-,TRBJ2-3,TRBV10-3
CASSPDRGVQPQHF,-,TRBJ1-5,TRBV18
CASSREIGLYTGELFF,-,TRBJ2-2,TRBV4-3
CASSNPAGSTEAFF,-,TRBJ1-1,TRBV19
CASSSGTSGRAWSPEQFF,-,TRBJ2-1,TRBV28
CASSAQGTGTEQFF,-,TRBJ2-1,TRBV6-4
CASSLGFRRGTGELFF,-,TRBJ2-2,TRBV4-2
CASSPPGGLYSNQPQHF,once,TRBJ1-5,TRBV18
CASSLGLAGGNTYEQYF,once,TRBJ2-7,TRBV7-9
CASSFPRGQAFF,-,TRBJ1-1,TRBV7-9
CASSPGRNNEQFF,-,TRBJ2-1,TRBV11-2
CASSPGQGEGEQFF,-,TRBJ2-1,TRBV7-9
CASSRNRGDTYEQYF,-,TRBJ2-7,TRBV4-3
CSGTTGAGYTF,-,TRBJ1-2,TRBV29-1
CASSPGQLTSGNTIYF,-,TRBJ1-3,TRBV18
CASSFKAGHMNTEAFF,-,TRBJ1-1,TRBV5-1
CASSPSRGYKNIQYF,-,TRBJ2-4,TRBV4-3
CASSLGGSEKLFF,-,TRBJ1-4,TRBV7-8
CASSFGGGGNQPQHF,-,TRBJ1-5,TRBV28
CASSIGDRELFF,-,TRBJ2-2,TRBV21-1
CASNTGGSYNEQFF,-,TRBJ2-1,TRBV6-5
CASSLVFSEQFF,few,TRBJ2-1,TRBV11-1
CASSGGGFTEAFF,few,TRBJ1-1,TRBV6-5
CASSSLGTSSTGELFF,-,TRBJ2-2,TRBV11-2
CASSPGTGLLANYGYTF,-,TRBJ1-2,TRBV5-5
CATGLPYEQYF,-,TRBJ2-7,TRBV10-3
CASSLVEGNSGNTIYF,-,TRBJ1-3,TRBV7-8
CASSLQGYNEQFF,-,TRBJ2-1,TRBV11-2
CASTVGGVASNQPQHF,few,TRBJ1-5,TRBV7-2
CASSYPDRVLSSGANVLTF,-,TRBJ2-6,TRBV11-1
CASSGDHWGTNQPQHF,many,TRBJ1-5,TRBV6-1
CASSYLGQGFDEQYF,-,TRBJ2-7,TRBV6-6
CASSFPLLALAYNEQFF,-,TRBJ2-1,TRBV28
CASSYRDRSGYGYTF,-,TRBJ1-2,TRBV6-5
CASSSPGVRGEKLFF,-,TRBJ1-4,TRBV6-5
CASRSPGTGYYGYTF,once,TRBJ1-2,TRBV19
CASSERTGPRETQYF,-,TRBJ2-5,TRBV5-6
CASSLLGSTSTDTQYF,-,TRBJ2-3,TRBV28
CASSIYRSSSYNEQFF,-,TRBJ2-1,TRBV7-9
CASSPMTTSNTGELFF,-,TRBJ2-2,TRBV18
CASSPENSYEQYF,-,TRBJ2-7,TRBV18
CAWSVLSNEQFF,-,TRBJ2-1,TRBV30
CASSIAGIGTDTQYF,-,TRBJ2-3,TRBV28
CASSPQATTGYTF,-,TRBJ1-2,TRBV6-5
CASKGQGRAKNIQYF,once,TRBJ2-4,TRBV5-1
CASSPRGASSYEQYF,-,TRBJ2-7,TRBV19
CASSVRVSEQYF,-,TRBJ2-7,TRBV6-1
CASSPSGTGADTQYF,-,TRBJ2-3,TRBV9
CASSRTGGYNEQFF,-,TRBJ2-1,TRBV5-1
CASSQDRTGNTGELFF,-,TRBJ2-2,TRBV4-1
CAISVGGIGADTQYF,-,TRBJ2-3,TRBV10-3
CASSPETSGPNEQFF,few,TRBJ2-1,TRBV5-1